The 4 T cell receptor beta chains in this list originate from one sample, sequenced in a study of blood T cell repertoires in COVID-19. The assay was immunoSEQ multiplex PCR, and TCRdb's table has in-frame clones only and misses some. The sample shows fewer than 500,000 clones, around nine tenths of them seen only once. Sequenced: PBMCs or T cells enriched from blood (not recorded which). These receptors were collected from a woman aged 18-35 years with acute COVID-19.

The gene calls are TRBV9 and TRBJ1-3, with D hard to call. The CDR3 runs to 15 residues. The germline V gene encodes CDR1 SGDLS and CDR2 YYNGEE. The V end lost 1 base, the J end lost 2 bases, and 10 bases lay between the germline ends. The CDR3 here is CASSVLSTTGNTIYF. CDR3 nucleotide sequence: TGTGCCAGCAGCGTACTCTCTACCACTGGAAACACCATATATTTT.

On this clone: At the DNA level, this CDR3 is encoded by other sequences in the same sample as well. V and J are TRBV18 and TRBJ2-2; perhaps TRBD2 as D (6 bases). Trimming cost V 1 base and J 6 bases, with 6 bases left between them. This CDR3 comprises 13 residues. Germline-derived CDR1 and CDR2 are KGHSH and LQKENI. The chain's CDR3 is CASSPREAGELFF. CDR3 nucleotides: TGTGCCAGCTCACCACGGGAGGCCGGGGAGCTGTTTTTT.

J is TRBJ2-7 and V is TRBV28, with 12 positions matching TRBD2. CDR3 length: 14 residues. Germline-derived CDR1 and CDR2 are MDHEN and SYDVKM. V gave up 8 bases and J gave up 3 bases; unmatched junction bases: 5. CDR3 amino acids: CASGTSGHVYEQYF. In nucleotides, the CDR3 is TGTGCCAGCGGGACTAGCGGGCACGTCTACGAGCAGTACTTC.

Comments on this clone: Just one base apart from a much larger clone, this may be a read error. The chain employs TRBV6-5 and TRBJ1-1, with D possibly matching TRBD1 (5 bases). The CDR3 is made up of 13 amino acids. Trimming shortened V by 4 bases and J by 1 base, and 7 bases separated the two germline ends. Germline V lookup: CDR1 MNHEY, CDR2 SVGAGI. The CDR3 DNA reads as TGTGCCAGCAGTTCCGGACAGAACACTGAAGCTTTCTTT. Amino acids: CASSSGQNTEAFF.